This T cell receptor (beta chain) was identified during a study of Ad26.COV2.S vaccination and SARS-CoV-2 variants. Study background: Donor was assigned to the Ad26.COV2.S arm of trial COV1001. Participants got Ad26.COV2.S intramuscularly, once or twice 56 days apart.

Trimming removed 3 bases at V and 1 base at J, with 10 bases between. This CDR3 spans 13 amino acids. CDR1 and CDR2 from the germline V gene are GTSNPN and SVGIG (reference sequence). Documented treatment: some 20 received Ad26.COV2.S at low or high dose, single or two shots; several received placebo; per-sample allocation not given. Sampling was done on day 63 after the first vaccine or placebo injection. Here immunoSEQ multiplex PCR was the method, and the copy in TCRdb shows in-frame clones only, minus some. The data show 300,000 to 400,000 clones, more than 75% seen once. This chain links TRBV30 with TRBJ2-7; D not resolved. This TCR was sampled from a person aged 18-65 years who received the Ad26.COV2.S COVID-19 vaccine or a placebo. The sequenced sample was peripheral blood, obtained in a trial of Ad26.COV2.S vaccine versus placebo. CDR3 amino acids: CAWSLGGSYEQYF. In DNA, the CDR3 is TGTGCCTGGAGCCTTGGTGGTTCCTACGAGCAGTACTTC.